This T cell receptor (beta chain) was captured by sequencing in a study of human T cells and chemical hapten exposure. On the study more broadly: Sensitization applied 2% DPC to about 2 cm by about 2 cm of upper inner arm skin. Once 0.01% DPC had been applied to the upper back by patch test, readings were taken at 6 days. Overall study results and limits: Once DPC sensitization occurred, TCRs above 1 in 1000 frequency showed no change.

Attachment of unique molecular identifiers to individual cDNA molecules was performed in the library. TCRdb re-called the RACE reads through MiXCR, storing one row per CDR3 protein. The sample lists some 380,000 distinct CDR3 sequences; more than 4.5% were seen once. The time point here: patch test 1, 2 weeks after DPC sensitization. Specified treatment: therapeutic diphenylcyclopropenone sensitization with weekly scalp DPC. V was shortened by 5 bases and J by 1 base, with 12 bases between the two germline ends. Germline CDR1 and CDR2: MGHDK and SYGVNS. This CDR3 comprises 15 residues. This clonotype was detected many times. Its antigen remains unidentified.

The genes are TRBV25-1 and TRBJ1-5, with D perhaps TRBD1 (5 bases). Material: whole blood, obtained in connection with sensitization to the hapten diphenylcyclopropenone (DPC). This TCR was sampled from a woman between 45 and 65 years old with alopecia areata. Some clones in this sample may be carry-over from other donors' samples. CDR3 DNA sequence: TGTGCCAGCAGTCTTGGGACCGCGAGCAATCAGCCCCAGCATTTT. Residues: CASSLGTASNQPQHF.